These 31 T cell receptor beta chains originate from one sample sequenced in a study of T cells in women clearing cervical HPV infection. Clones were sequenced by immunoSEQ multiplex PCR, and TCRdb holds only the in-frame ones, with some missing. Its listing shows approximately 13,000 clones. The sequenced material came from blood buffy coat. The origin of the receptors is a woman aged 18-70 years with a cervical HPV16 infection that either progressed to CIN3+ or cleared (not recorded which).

CDR3 DNA, as far as it was read: TGTGCCAGCAGCAAGGAACAGGGGCGGGTGGGGACC. It is translated as CASSKEQGRVGT. The complete CDR3 sequence is CASSKEQGRVGTQYF. This rearrangement joins TRBV2 to TRBJ2-5; 7 nucleotides line up with TRBD1. Read sequence stops 3 residues before the CDR3 end, and the germline J gene provides the missing end. Germline values: CDR1 SNHLY, CDR2 FYNNEI. The CDR3 covers 15 residues. Trimming removed 6 bases from V and 7 bases from J; junction bases left unmatched: 14.

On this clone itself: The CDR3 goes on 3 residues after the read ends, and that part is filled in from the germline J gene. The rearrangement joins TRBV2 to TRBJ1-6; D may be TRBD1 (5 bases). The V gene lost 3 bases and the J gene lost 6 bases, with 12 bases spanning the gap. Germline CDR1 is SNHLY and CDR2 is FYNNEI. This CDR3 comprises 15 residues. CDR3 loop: CASSERAGRNSPLHF. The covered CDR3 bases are TGTGCCAGCAGTGAGAGGGCAGGGCGTAATTCACCC.

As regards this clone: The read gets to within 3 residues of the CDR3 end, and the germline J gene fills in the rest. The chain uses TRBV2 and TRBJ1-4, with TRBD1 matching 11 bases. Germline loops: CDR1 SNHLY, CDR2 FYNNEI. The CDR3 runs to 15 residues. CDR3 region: CASSEGTGGNSPLFF. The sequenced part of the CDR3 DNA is TGTGCCAGCAGTGAGGGGACAGGGGGTAATTCACCA.

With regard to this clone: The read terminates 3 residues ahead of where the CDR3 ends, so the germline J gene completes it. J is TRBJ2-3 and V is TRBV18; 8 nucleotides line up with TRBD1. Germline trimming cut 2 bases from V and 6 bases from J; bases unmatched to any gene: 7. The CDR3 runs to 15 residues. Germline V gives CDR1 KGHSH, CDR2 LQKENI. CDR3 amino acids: CASSPVSQGADTQYF. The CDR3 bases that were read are TGTGCCAGCTCACCAGTAAGTCAGGGGGCCGATACG.

CDR3 in amino acids: CAAFGGGDNEKLFF. The sequenced part of the CDR3 DNA is TGTGCCGCTTTCGGAGGGGGCGACAATGAAAAA. J is TRBJ1-4 and V is TRBV2; 7 bases align to TRBD1. The read terminates 3 residues ahead of where the CDR3 ends, so the germline J gene completes it. J gave up 5 bases and V 11 bases, and 11 bases lay outside the gene matches. This CDR3 is built from 14 residues. CDR1 is SNHLY and CDR2 is FYNNEI in the germline V gene.

CDR3: CASSFGTGGSQGQYF. Partial CDR3 DNA: TGTGCCAGCAGCTTCGGGACAGGGGGTTCTCAGGGT. The rearrangement links TRBV7-3 to TRBJ2-4, with 11 positions matching TRBD1. The CDR3 goes on 3 residues after the read ends, and that part is filled in from the germline J gene. The CDR3 sequence is 15 residues long. Germline V gene data show CDR1 as SGHTA and CDR2 as FQGTGA.

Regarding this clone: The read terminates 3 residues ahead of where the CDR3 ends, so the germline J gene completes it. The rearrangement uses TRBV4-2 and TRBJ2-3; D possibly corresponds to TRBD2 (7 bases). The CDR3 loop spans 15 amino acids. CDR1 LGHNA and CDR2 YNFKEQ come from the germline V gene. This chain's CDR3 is CASSQGGVGGETQYF. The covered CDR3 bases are TGTGCCAGCAGCCAAGGTGGAGTAGGGGGGGAGACG.

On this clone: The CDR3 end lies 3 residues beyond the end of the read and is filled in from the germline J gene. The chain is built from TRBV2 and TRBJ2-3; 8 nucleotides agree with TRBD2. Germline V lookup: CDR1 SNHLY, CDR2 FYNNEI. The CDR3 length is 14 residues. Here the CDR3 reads CASTPGSGEETQYF. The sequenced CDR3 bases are TGTGCCAGCACCCCCGGTAGCGGGGAAGAGACG.

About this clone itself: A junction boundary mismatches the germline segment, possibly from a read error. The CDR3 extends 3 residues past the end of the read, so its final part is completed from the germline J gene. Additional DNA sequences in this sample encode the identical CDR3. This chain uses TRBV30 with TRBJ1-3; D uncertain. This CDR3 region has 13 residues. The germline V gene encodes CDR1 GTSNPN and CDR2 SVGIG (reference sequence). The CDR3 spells CAWDKHSGNTIYF. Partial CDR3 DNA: TGTGCCTGGGACAAGCACTCTGGAAACACA.

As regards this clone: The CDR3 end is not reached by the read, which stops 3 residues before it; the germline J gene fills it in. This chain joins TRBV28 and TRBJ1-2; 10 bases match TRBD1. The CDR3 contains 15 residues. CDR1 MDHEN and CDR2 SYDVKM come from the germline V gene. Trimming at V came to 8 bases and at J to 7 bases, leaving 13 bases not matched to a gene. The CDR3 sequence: CASSLNRDRGFGYTF. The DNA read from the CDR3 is TGTGCCAGCTCCTTAAACCGGGACAGGGGATTTGGC.

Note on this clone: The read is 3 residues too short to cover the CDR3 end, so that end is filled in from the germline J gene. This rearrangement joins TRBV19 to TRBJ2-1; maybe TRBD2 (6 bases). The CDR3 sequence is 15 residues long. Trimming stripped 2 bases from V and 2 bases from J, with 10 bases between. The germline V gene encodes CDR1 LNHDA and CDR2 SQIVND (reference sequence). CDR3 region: CASSIQAGTYNEQFF. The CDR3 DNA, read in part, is TGTGCCAGTAGTATACAGGCGGGAACCTACAATGAG.

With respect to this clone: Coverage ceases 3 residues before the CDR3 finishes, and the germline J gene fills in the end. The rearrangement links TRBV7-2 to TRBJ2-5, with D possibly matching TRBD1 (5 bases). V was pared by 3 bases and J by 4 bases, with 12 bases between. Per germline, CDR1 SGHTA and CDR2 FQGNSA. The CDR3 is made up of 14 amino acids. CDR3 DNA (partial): TGTGCCAGCAGCTTGGGGCGCAGCTTAGAGACC. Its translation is CASSLGRSLET. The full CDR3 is CASSLGRSLETQYF.

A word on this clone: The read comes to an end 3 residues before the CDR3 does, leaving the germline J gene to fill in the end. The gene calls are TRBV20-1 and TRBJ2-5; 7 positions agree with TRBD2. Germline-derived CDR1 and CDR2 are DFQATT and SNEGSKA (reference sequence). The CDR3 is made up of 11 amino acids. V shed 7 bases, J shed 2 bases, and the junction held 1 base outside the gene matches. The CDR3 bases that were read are TGCAGTGGGGGGGGGCAAGAGACC. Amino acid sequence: CSGGGQET. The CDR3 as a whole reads CSGGGQETQYF.

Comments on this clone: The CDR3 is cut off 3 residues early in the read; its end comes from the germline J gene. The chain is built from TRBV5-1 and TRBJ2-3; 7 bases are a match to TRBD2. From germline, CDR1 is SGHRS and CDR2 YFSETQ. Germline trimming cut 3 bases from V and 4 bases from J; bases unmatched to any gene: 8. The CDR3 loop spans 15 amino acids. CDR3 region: CASSSGGGAADTQYF. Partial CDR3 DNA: TGCGCCAGCAGCTCGGGAGGAGGGGCGGCAGATACG.

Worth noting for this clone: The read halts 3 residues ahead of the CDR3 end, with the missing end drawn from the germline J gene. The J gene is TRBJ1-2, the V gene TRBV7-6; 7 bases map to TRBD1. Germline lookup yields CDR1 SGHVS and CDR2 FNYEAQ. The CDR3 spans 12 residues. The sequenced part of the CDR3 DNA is TGTGCCAGCAGCTCAGGGGGAAGGGAC. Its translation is CASSSGGRD. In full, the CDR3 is CASSSGGRDYTF.

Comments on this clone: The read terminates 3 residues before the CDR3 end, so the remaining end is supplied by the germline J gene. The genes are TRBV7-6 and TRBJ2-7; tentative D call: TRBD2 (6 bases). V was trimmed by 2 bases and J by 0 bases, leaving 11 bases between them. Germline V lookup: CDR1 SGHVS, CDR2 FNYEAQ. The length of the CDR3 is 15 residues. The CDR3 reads CASSLKRGSSYEQYF. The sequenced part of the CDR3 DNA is TGTGCCAGCAGCTTAAAACGGGGGTCCTCCTACGAG.

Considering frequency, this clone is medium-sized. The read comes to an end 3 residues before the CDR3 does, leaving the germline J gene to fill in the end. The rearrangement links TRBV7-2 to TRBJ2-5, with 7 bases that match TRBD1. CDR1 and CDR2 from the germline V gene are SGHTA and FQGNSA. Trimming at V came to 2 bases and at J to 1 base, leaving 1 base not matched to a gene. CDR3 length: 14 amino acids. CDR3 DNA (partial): TGTGCCAGCAGCTTAACAGGGGCCCAAGAGACC. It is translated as CASSLTGAQET. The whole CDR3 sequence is CASSLTGAQETQYF.

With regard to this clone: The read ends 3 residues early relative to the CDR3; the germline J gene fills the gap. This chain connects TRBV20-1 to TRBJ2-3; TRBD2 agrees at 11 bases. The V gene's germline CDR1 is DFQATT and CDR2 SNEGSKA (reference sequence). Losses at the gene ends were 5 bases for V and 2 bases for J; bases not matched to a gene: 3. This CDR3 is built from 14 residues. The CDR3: CSAPLAGATDTQYF. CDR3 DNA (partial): TGCAGTGCTCCACTAGCGGGGGCCACAGATACG.

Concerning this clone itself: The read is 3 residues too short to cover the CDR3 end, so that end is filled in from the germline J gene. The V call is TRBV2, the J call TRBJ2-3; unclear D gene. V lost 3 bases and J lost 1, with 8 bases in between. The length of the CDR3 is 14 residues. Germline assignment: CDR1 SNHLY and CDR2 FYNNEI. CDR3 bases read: TGTGCCAGCAGTGACGTTCGTGGCACAGATACG. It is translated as CASSDVRGTDT. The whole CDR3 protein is CASSDVRGTDTQYF.

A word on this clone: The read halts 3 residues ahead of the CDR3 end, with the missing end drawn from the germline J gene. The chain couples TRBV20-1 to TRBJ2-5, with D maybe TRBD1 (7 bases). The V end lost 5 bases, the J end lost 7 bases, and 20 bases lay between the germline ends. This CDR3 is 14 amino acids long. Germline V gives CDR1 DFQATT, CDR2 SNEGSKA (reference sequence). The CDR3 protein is CSARPDAGGRTQYF. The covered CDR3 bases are TGCAGTGCTCGCCCGGACGCAGGGGGGAGGACC.

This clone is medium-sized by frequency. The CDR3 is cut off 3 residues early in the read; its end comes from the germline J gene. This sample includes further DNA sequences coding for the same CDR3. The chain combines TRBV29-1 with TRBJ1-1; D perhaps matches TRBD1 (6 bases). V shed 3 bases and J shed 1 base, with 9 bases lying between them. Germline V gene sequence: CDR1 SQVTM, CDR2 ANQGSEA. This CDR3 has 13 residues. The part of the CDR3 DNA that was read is TGCAGCGTTGACAGGGGAGGGAACACTGAA. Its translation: CSVDRGGNTE. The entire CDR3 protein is CSVDRGGNTEAFF.

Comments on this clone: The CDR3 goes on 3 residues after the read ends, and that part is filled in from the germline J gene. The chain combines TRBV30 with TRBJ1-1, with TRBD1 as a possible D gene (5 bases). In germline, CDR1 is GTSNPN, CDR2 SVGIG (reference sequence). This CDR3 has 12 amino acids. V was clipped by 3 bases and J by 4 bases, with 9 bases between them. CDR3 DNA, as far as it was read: TGTGCCTGGAGCAAGGGGTTCACTGAA. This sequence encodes CAWSKGFTE. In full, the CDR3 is CAWSKGFTEAFF.

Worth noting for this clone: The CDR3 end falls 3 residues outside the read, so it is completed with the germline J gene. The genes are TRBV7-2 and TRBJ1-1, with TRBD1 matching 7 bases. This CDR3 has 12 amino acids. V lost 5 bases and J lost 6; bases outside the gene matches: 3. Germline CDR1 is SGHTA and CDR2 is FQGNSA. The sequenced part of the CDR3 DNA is TGTGCCAGCAGCAACAGGGGTTCTGAA. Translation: CASSNRGSE. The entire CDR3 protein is CASSNRGSEAFF.

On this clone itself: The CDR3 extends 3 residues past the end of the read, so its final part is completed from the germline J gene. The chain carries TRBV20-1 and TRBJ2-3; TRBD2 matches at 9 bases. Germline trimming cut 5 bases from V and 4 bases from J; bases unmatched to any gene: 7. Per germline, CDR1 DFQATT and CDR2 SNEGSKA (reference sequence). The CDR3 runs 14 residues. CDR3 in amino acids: CSAVTSGKSDTQYF. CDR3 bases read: TGCAGTGCTGTGACTAGCGGAAAATCAGATACG.

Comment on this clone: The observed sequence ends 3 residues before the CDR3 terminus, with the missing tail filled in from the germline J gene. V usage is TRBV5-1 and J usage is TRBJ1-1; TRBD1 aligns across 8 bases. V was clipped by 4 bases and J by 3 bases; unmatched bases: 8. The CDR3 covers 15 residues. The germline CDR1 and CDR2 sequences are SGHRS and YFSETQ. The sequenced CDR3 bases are TGCGCCAGCAGCACCGGACAGGGCCGGGACACTGAA. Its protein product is CASSTGQGRDTE. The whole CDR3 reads CASSTGQGRDTEAFF.

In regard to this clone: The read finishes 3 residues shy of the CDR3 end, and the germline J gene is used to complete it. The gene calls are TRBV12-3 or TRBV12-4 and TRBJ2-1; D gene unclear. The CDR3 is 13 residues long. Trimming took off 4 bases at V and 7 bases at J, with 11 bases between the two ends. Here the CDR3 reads CASSWRVRNEQFF. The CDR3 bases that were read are TGTGCCAGCAGTTGGCGCGTCAGGAATGAG.

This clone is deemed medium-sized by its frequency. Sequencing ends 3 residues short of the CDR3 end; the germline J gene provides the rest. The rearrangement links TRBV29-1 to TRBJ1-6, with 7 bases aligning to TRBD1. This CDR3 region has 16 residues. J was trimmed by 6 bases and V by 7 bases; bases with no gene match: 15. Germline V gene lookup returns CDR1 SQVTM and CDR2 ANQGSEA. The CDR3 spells CSGLTGTAYGNSPLHF. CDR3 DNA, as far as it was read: TGCAGCGGGTTAACCGGGACAGCATATGGTAATTCACCC.

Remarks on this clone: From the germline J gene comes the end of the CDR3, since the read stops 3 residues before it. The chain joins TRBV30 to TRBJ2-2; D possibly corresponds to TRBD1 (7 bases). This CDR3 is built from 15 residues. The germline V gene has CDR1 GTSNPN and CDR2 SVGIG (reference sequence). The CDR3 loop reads CAWSQGGSGANVLFF. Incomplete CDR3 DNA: TGTGCCTGGAGCCAGGGGGGCTCTGGGGCCAACGTG.

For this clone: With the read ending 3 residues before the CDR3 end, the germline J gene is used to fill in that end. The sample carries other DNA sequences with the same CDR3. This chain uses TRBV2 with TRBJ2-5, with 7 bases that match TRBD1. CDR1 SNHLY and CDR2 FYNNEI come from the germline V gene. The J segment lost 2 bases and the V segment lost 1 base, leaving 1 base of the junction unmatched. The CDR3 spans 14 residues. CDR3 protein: CASSEGTGQETQYF. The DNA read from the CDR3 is TGTGCCAGCAGTGAAGGGACAGGTCAAGAGACC.

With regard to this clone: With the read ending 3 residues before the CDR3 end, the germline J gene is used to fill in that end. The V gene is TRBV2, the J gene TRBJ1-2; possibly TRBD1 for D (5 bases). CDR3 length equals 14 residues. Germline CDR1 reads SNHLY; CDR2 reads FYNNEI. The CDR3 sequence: CASTPRQKKNIYTF. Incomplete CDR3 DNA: TGTGCCAGCACCCCCCGACAGAAGAAAAACATC.

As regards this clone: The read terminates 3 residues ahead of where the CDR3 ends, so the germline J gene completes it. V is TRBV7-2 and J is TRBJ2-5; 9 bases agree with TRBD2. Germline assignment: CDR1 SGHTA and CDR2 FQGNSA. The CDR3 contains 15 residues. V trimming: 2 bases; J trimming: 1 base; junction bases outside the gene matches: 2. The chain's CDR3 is CASSLSSGSQETQYF. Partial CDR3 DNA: TGTGCCAGCAGCTTAAGTAGCGGGAGCCAAGAGACC.